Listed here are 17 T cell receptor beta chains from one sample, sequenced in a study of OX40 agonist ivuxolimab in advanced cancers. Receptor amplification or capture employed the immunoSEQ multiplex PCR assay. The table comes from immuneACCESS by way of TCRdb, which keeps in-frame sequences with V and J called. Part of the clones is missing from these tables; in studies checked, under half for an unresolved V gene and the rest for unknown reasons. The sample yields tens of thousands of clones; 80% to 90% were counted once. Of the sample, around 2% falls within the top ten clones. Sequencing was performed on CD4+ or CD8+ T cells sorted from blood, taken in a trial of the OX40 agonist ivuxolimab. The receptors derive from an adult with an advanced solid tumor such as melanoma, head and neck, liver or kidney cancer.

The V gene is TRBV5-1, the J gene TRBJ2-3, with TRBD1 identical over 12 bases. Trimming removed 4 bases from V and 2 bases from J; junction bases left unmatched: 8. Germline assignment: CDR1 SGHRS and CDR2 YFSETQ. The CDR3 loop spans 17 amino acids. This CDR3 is CASSRGQGAAFTDTQYF. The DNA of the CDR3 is TGCGCCAGCAGCAGGGGACAGGGGGCTGCTTTCACAGATACGCAGTATTTT.

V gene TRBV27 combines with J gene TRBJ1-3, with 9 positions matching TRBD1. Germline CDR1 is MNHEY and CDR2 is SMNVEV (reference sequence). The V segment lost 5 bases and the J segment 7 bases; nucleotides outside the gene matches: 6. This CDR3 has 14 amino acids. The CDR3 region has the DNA TGTGCCAGCAGTGCCAGACAGGGGGTGAACACCATATATTTT. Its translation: CASSARQGVNTIYF.

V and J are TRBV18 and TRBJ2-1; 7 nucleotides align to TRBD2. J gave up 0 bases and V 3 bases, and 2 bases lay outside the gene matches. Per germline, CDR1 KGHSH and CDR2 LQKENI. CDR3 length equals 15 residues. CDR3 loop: CASSPGGSSYNEQFF. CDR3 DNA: TGTGCCAGCTCACCGGGCGGGAGCTCCTACAATGAGCAGTTCTTC.

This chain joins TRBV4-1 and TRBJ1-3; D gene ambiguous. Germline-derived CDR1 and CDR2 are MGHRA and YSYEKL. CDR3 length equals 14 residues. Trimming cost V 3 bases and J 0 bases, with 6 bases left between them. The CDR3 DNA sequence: TGCGCCAGCAGCCAGATGAACTCTGGAAACACCATATATTTT. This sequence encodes CASSQMNSGNTIYF.

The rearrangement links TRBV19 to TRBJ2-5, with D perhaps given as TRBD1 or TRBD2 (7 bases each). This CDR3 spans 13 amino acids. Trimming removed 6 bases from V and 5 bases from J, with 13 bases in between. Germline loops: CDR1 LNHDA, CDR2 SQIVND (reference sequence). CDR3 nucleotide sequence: TGTGCCAGTAGACCCAGGGGGGGCGAGACCCAGTACTTC. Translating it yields CASRPRGGETQYF. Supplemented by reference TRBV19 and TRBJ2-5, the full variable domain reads DGGITQSPKYLFRKEGQNVTLSCEQNLNHDAMYWYRQDPGQGLRLIYYSQIVNDFQKGDIAEGYSVSREKKESFPLTVTSAQKNPTAFYLCASRPRGGETQYFGPGTRLLVL.

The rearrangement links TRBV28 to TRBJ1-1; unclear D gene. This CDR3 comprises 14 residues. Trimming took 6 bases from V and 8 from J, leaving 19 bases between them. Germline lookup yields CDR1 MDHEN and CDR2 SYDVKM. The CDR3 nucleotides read TGTGCCAGCAGCCTACCTCGAGGGAGTAGGGAAGCTTTCTTT. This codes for CASSLPRGSREAFF. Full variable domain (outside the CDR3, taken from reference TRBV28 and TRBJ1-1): DVKVTQSSRYLVKRTGEKVFLECVQDMDHENMFWYRQDPGLGLRLIYFSYDVKMKEKGDIPEGYSVSREKKERFSLILESASTNQTSMYLCASSLPRGSREAFFGQGTRLTVV.

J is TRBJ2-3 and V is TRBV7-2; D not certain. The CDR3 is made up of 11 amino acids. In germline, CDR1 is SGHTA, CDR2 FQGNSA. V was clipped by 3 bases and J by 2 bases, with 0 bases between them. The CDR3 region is CASSFTDTQYF. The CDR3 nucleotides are TGTGCCAGCAGCTTCACAGATACGCAGTATTTT.

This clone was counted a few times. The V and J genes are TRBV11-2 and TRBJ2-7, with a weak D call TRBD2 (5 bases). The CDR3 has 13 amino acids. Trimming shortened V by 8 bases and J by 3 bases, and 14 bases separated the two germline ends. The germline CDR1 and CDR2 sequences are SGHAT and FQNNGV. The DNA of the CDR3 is TGTGCCAGCGCGGGCAGGCCGTTCTACGAGCAGTACTTC. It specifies CASAGRPFYEQYF.

The CDR3 spells CASSPSNTGELFF. The DNA of the CDR3 is TGTGCCAGCTCACCTTCGAACACCGGGGAGCTGTTTTTT. This rearrangement joins TRBV18 to TRBJ2-2; no definite D call. The CDR3 contains 13 residues. Trimming pared 3 bases from V and 0 bases from J, leaving 2 bases between. Germline V gene lookup returns CDR1 KGHSH and CDR2 LQKENI.

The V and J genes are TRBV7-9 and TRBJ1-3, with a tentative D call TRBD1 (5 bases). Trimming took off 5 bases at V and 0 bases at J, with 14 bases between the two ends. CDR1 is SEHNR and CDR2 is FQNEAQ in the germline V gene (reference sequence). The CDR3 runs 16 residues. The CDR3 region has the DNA TGTGCCAGCAGCCCACCGGGGGACCTCTCTGGAAACACCATATATTTT. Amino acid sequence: CASSPPGDLSGNTIYF.

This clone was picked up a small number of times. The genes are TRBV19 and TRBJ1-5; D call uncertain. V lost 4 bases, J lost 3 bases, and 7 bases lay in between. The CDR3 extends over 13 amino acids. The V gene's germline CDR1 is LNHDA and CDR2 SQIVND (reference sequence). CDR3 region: CASSTADNQPQHF. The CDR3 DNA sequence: TGTGCCAGTAGTACTGCAGACAATCAGCCCCAGCATTTT.

The CDR3 nucleotides read TGTGCCAGCAGTACTACAGGGGTTACGCAGAACACTGAAGCTTTCTTT. Translation: CASSTTGVTQNTEAFF. The V call is TRBV28, the J call TRBJ1-1; TRBD1 matches at 7 bases. The CDR3 is 16 amino acids. The ends lost 5 bases at V and 1 base at J; junction bases unmatched: 10. Germline CDR1 MDHEN, CDR2 SYDVKM.

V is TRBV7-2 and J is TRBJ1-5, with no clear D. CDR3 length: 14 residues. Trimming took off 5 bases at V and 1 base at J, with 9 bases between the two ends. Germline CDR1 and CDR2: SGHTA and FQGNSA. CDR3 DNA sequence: TGTGCCAGCAGCCCCGTCTTGAGCAATCAGCCCCAGCATTTT. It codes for CASSPVLSNQPQHF.

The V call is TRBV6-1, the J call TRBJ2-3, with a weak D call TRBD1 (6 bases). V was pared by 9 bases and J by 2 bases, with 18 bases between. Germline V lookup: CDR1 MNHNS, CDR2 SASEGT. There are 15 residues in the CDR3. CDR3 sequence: CASRRDRTVTDTQYF. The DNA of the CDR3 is TGTGCCAGTAGGAGAGACAGGACCGTCACAGATACGCAGTATTTT.

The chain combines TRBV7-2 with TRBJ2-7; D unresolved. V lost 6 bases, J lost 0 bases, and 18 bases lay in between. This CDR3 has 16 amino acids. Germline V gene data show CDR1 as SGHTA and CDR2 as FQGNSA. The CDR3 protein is CASSSSGPVSSYEQYF. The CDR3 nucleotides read TGTGCCAGCAGTTCTTCCGGCCCCGTCAGCTCCTACGAGCAGTACTTC.

CDR3 protein: CASTLQGTDTQYF. CDR3 nucleotides: TGTGCCAGCACCCTCCAGGGGACAGATACGCAGTATTTT. The chain employs TRBV5-6 and TRBJ2-3, with a weak D call TRBD1 (6 bases). This CDR3 contains 13 residues. Per germline, CDR1 SGHDT and CDR2 YYEEEE. V was clipped by 6 bases and J by 3 bases, with 11 bases between them.

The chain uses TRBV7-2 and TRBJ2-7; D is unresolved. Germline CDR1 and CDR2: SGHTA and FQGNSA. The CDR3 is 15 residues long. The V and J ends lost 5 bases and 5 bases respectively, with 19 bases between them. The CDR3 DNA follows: TGTGCCAGCAGCCCTCACCGGGCTAGGGCCCACGAGCAGTACTTC. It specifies CASSPHRARAHEQYF.